This T cell receptor (beta chain) was captured in a study of cytomegalovirus exposure and HLA in healthy donors. The wider study: HLA-typed donors were the source of about 85 million unique TCRs, which an early data release held. Study outcomes and limitations: Generally TCR sequences proved uncommon, though certain public TCRs appeared in numerous donors.

The CDR3 length is 15 residues. Germline CDR1 is SGHNT and CDR2 is YENEEA. The PCR used 60 Vbeta and 13 Jbeta primers. Clones were read by immunoSEQ multiplex PCR, and TCRdb kept only the in-frame ones, dropping some. The repertoire includes 200,000 or so clones, roughly 83% of them detected once, and about 0.37% sits in the top ten. Regarding this clone: Its antigen is not identified.

The sample was PBMCs. This TCR came from a male donor in good health and CMV-seropositive. The chain joins TRBV11-3 to TRBJ2-5; 13 nucleotides agree with TRBD2. The J call could be wrong; TRBJ2-7 is a better fit for the DNA end. CDR3 sequence: CASSPRTSGSNEQYF. Here the CDR3 DNA reads TGTGCCAGCAGCCCGAGGACTAGCGGGAGCAACGAGCAGTACTTC.